This T cell receptor (beta chain) originates from a study of shared clonotypes between healthy human individuals. Findings of the study overall: Donors were few, which limited the genetic and exposure-history diversity represented.

Generated by immunoSEQ multiplex PCR, the TCRdb table keeps only in-frame clones and is missing some. The profile shows 950,000 to 1,300,000 clones, 65% to 75% of them singletons. A note on this clone: Its antigen is unidentified.

Germline V CDR1 and CDR2: PRHDT, FYEKMQ (reference sequence). Trimming removed 0 bases from V and 2 bases from J, with 8 bases in between. The CDR3 runs to 14 residues. The chain uses TRBV13 and TRBJ2-7; D is uncertain. This receptor was taken from a man aged 18 to 30 in good health. Material: memory CD4+ T cells sorted from blood. The subset: CD45RA-negative fraction. The CDR3 region is CASSLGHLAYEQYF. For the CDR3, the DNA is TGTGCCAGCAGCTTAGGCCACTTGGCCTACGAGCAGTACTTC. Drawing the rest from reference TRBV13 and TRBJ2-7, the complete variable domain is AAGVIQSPRHLIKEKRETATLKCYPIPRHDTVYWYQQGPGQDPQFLISFYEKMQSDKGSIPDRFSAQQFSDYHSELNMSSLELGDSALYFCASSLGHLAYEQYFGPGTRLTVT.